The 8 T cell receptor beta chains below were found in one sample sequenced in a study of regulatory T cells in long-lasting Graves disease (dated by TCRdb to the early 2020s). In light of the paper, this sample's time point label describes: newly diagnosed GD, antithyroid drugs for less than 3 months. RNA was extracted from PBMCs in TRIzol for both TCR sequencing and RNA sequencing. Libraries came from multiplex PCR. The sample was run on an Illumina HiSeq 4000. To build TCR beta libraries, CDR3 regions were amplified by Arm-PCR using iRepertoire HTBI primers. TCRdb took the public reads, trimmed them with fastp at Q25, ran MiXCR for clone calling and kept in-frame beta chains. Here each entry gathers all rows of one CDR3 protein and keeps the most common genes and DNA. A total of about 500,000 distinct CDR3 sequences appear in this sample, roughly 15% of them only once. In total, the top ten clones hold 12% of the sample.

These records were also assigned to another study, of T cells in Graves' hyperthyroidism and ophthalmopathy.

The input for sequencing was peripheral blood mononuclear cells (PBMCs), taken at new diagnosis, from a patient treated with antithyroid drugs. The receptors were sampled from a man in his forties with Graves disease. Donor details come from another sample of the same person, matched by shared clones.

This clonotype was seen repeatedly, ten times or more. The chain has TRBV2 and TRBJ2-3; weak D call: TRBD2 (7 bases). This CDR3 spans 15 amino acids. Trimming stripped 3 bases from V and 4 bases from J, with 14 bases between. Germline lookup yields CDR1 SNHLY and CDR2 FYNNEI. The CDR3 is CASSEGGASPDTQYF. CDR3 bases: TGTGCCAGCAGTGAGGGGGGGGCGAGCCCAGATACGCAGTATTTT.

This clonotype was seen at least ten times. Here the CDR3 reads CASSEGNTGELFF. CDR3 in DNA: TGTGCCAGCAGTGAAGGGAACACCGGGGAGCTGTTTTTT. The chain recombines TRBV2 with TRBJ2-2; D not certain. Per the germline V gene, CDR1 is SNHLY and CDR2 is FYNNEI. The V and J ends lost 1 base and 1 base respectively, with 1 base between them. There are 13 residues in the CDR3.

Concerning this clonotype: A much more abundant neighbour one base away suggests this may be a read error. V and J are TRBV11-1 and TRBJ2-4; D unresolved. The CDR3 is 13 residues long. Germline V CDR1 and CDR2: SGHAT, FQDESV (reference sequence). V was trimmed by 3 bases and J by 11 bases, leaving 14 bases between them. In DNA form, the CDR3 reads TGTGCCAGCAGCTTGTATGATTTCGACGTTCAGTACTTC. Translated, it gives CASSLYDFDVQYF.

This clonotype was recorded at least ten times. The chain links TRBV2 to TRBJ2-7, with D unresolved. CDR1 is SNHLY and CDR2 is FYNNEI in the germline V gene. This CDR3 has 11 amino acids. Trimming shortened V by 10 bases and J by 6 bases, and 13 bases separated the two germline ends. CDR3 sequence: CATKRSGEQYF. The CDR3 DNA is TGTGCCACCAAGAGGTCGGGCGAGCAGTACTTC. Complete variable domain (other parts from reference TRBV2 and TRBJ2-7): EPEVTQTPSHQVTQMGQEVILRCVPISNHLYFYWYRQILGQKVEFLVSFYNNEISEKSEIFDDQFSVERPDGSNFTLKIRSTKLEDSAMYFCATKRSGEQYFGPGTRLTVT.

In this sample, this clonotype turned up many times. CDR3 residues: CASSFSRGRDEQFF. The CDR3 DNA is TGTGCCAGCAGCTTTTCCAGGGGGCGGGATGAGCAGTTCTTC. This chain uses TRBV3-1 with TRBJ2-1; 8 nucleotides align to TRBD1. Germline trimming cut 5 bases from V and 8 bases from J; bases unmatched to any gene: 8. This CDR3 has 14 amino acids. Germline-derived CDR1 and CDR2 are LGHDT and YNNKEL (reference sequence).

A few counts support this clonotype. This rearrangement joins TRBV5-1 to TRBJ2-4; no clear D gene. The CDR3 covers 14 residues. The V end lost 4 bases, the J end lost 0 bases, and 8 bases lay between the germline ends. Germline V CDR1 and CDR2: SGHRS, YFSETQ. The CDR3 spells CASSQTLAKNIQYF. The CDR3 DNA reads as TGCGCCAGCAGCCAAACATTAGCCAAAAACATTCAGTACTTC.

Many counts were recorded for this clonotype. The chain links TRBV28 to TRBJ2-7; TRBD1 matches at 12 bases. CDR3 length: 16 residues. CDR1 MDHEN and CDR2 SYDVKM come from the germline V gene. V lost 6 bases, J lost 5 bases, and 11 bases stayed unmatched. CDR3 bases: TGTGCCAGCAGGGCCTCCGGGACAGGGGGCTGGGACGAGCAGTACTTC. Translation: CASRASGTGGWDEQYF.

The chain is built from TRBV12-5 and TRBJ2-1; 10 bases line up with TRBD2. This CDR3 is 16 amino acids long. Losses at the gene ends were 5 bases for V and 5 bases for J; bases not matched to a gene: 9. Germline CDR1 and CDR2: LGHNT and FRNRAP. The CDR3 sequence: CASGATSGIQNNEQFF. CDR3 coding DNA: TGTGCTAGTGGTGCAACTAGCGGGATACAGAACAATGAGCAGTTCTTC.